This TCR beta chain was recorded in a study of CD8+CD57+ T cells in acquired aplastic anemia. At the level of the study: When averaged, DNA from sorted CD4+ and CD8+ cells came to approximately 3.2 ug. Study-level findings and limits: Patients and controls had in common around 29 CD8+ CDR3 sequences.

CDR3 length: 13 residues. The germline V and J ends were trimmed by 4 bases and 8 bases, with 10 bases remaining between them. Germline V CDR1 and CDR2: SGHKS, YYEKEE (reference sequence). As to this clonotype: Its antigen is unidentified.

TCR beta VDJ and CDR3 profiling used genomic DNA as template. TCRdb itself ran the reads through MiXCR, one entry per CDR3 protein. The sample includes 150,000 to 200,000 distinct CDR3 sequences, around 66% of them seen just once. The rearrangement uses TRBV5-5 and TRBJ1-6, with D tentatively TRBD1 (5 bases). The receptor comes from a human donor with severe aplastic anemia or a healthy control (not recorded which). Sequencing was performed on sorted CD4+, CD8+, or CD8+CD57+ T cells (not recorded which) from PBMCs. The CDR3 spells CASSRRGDSPLHF. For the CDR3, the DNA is TGTGCCAGCAGCCGTCGGGGGGATTCACCCCTCCACTTT.